The T cell receptor (beta chain) under discussion was sequenced for a study of T cell responses to AZD1222 COVID-19 vaccine. Study conclusions and caveats: Spike-spanning, vaccine-associated CD4 TCRs were dominant at 160-218 and 743-854. Nearly half of spike-specific TCRs reportedly target variant regions that are unmutated in the B.1.351 and B.1.1.7 variants.

To note about this clone: The antigen remains unidentified.

Profiled with immunoSEQ multiplex PCR; TCRdb holds only in-frame clones, not every one. The table lists 110,000 or so clones, 91% of them singletons. Deletions cut 6 bases from V and 0 bases from J, with 15 bases between. The CDR3 spans 16 residues. Per the germline V gene, CDR1 is MNHEY and CDR2 is SVGEGT. The source of this sequence is an adult in good health. The chain employs TRBV6-2 or TRBV6-3 and TRBJ2-1; D call uncertain. The sequenced sample was peripheral blood, obtained on day 0 of AZD1222 vaccination. CDR3 DNA sequence: TGTGCCAGCAGCACCCCCGAGTCGAGCTCCTACAATGAGCAGTTCTTC. This codes for CASSTPESSSYNEQFF.